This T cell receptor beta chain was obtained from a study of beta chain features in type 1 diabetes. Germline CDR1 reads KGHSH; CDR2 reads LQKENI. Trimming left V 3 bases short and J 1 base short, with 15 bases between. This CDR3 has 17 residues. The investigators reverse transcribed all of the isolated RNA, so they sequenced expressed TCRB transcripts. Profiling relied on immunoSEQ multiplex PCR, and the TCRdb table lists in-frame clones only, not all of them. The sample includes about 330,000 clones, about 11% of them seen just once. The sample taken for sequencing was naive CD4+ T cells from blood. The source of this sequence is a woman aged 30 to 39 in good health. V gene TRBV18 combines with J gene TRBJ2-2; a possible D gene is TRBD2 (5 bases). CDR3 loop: CASSPNLAAENTGELFF. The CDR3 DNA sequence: TGTGCCAGCTCACCTAATCTCGCAGCGGAGAACACCGGGGAGCTGTTTTTT.